A single T cell receptor (beta chain) is shown here with its context. Its cognate antigen is unknown. This sample stems from a study of T cell responses to AZD1222 COVID-19 vaccine. Study details: Whether given at about 4 or about 12 weeks, second doses were pooled. Points from the study as a whole: Clonal diversity may have been underestimated, and the donors were mostly white British, with more females than males.

Germline CDR1 SGHAT, CDR2 FQNNGV. V dropped 5 bases and J dropped 0 bases, with 4 bases sitting between them. The CDR3 sequence is 12 residues long. Generated by immunoSEQ multiplex PCR, the TCRdb table keeps only in-frame clones and is missing some. The table shows about 130,000 clones, with roughly nine tenths occurring only once. This chain uses TRBV11-2 with TRBJ1-1; the D is unclear. This receptor was taken from an adult in good health. This specimen was peripheral blood, taken on day 0 of AZD1222 vaccination. This chain's CDR3 is CASSRLNTEAFF. The DNA for the CDR3 is TGTGCCAGCAGCCGACTGAACACTGAAGCTTTCTTT.